This TCR beta chain was recorded in a study of response to subunit inactivated influenza vaccine. The J segment lost 8 bases and the V segment lost 4 bases, leaving 11 bases of the junction unmatched. The CDR3 sequence is 15 residues long. Germline CDR1 is SGHTA and CDR2 is FQGNSA. TCRdb ran MiXCR on the RT-PCR reads and lists one entry per CDR3 protein. The table has 650,000 to 800,000 distinct CDR3 sequences, approximately 15% seen once. This TCR derives from a man aged 45-65 years who received an inactivated influenza vaccine. Sequencing used PBMCs from blood, obtained about 14 days before vaccination. The genes are TRBV7-2 and TRBJ2-1; 7 nucleotides agree with TRBD2. Here the CDR3 DNA reads TGTGCCAGCAGCTGGGAGCGGGGTTTATGGTATGAGCAGTTCTTC. Its translation is CASSWERGLWYEQFF.